A single sample is the source of the 13 T cell receptor beta chains below, sequenced in a study of shared clonotypes between healthy human individuals. Generated by immunoSEQ multiplex PCR, the TCRdb table keeps only in-frame clones and is missing some. This sample has 1,500,000 or so clones, with approximately 96% found just once. What was sequenced was naive CD4+ T cells sorted from blood. As to subset: CD45RA+ positively selected. The receptor source for this set is a man in his thirties or forties in good health.

The chain recombines TRBV7-2 with TRBJ1-2; 10 bases match TRBD1. The CDR3 length is 15 residues. The trim removed 5 bases at V and 5 bases at J, leaving 8 bases unmatched. Germline V lookup: CDR1 SGHTA, CDR2 FQGNSA. Here the CDR3 reads CASSPGDRGRYGYTF. DNA for the CDR3: TGTGCCAGCAGCCCTGGGGACAGGGGAAGGTATGGCTACACCTTC.

This clone was counted a few times. The V call is TRBV27, the J call TRBJ1-5; D uncertain. V lost 3 bases and J lost 0, with 6 bases in between. The CDR3 totals 14 residues. CDR1 is MNHEY and CDR2 is SMNVEV in the germline V gene (reference sequence). The CDR3 bases are TGTGCCAGCAGTTTCGGGGTTAGCAATCAGCCCCAGCATTTT. Its protein product is CASSFGVSNQPQHF.

The CDR3: CASSLAASYTKNEQFF. CDR3 nucleotides: TGCGCCAGCAGCTTGGCGGCATCCTATACTAAAAATGAGCAGTTCTTC. The chain combines TRBV5-1 with TRBJ2-1; no reliable D call. This CDR3 comprises 16 residues. Germline assignment: CDR1 SGHRS and CDR2 YFSETQ. Trimming removed 0 bases from V and 7 bases from J, with 17 bases in between.

This clone was seen only once. The chain carries TRBV18 and TRBJ2-7, with 11 bases lining up with TRBD2. J lost 4 bases, V lost 3 bases, and 11 bases had no gene match. The germline gives CDR1 KGHSH, CDR2 LQKENI. This CDR3 has 17 amino acids. CDR3 residues: CASSPILSGRAWYEQYF. The CDR3 DNA sequence: TGTGCCAGCTCACCGATCCTTAGCGGGAGGGCCTGGTACGAGCAGTACTTC.

This sequence joins TRBV28 and TRBJ2-3, with 8 bases lining up with TRBD1. In germline, CDR1 is MDHEN, CDR2 SYDVKM. The J segment lost 5 bases and the V segment lost 5 bases, leaving 6 bases of the junction unmatched. The CDR3 runs to 14 residues. The DNA of the CDR3 is TGTGCCAGCAGTGGCGGGGACAGGCAAGATACGCAGTATTTT. Protein product: CASSGGDRQDTQYF.

The genes are TRBV5-1 and TRBJ1-2, with 8 bases matching TRBD1. J lost 8 bases, V lost 4 bases, and 10 bases had no gene match. Germline V gives CDR1 SGHRS, CDR2 YFSETQ. The CDR3 is 14 residues long. The CDR3 nucleotides are TGCGCCAGCAGCGGGACAGGAAACTATGTGGGCTACACCTTC. It yields the protein CASSGTGNYVGYTF. Filled out from reference TRBV5-1 and TRBJ1-2, the complete variable domain reads KAGVTQTPRYLIKTRGQQVTLSCSPISGHRSVSWYQQTPGQGLQFLFEYFSETQRNKGNFPGRFSGRQFSNSRSEMNVSTLELGDSALYLCASSGTGNYVGYTFGSGTRLTVV.

This sequence joins TRBV7-2 and TRBJ1-4; a possible D gene is TRBD1 (5 bases). V shed 1 base and J shed 8 bases, with 14 bases lying between them. Germline CDR1 is SGHTA and CDR2 is FQGNSA. The CDR3 loop spans 15 amino acids. The CDR3 coding sequence is TGTGCCAGCAGCTTAGTTGGGGGTGGTTACGAAAAACTGTTTTTT. It specifies CASSLVGGGYEKLFF.

The J gene is TRBJ2-1, the V gene TRBV18; TRBD2 agrees at 7 bases. The germline V gene has CDR1 KGHSH and CDR2 LQKENI. V was pared by 0 bases and J by 4 bases, with 9 bases of the junction left unmatched. The CDR3 totals 17 residues. As DNA, the CDR3 is TGTGCCAGCTCACCACCGATAACTAGCGAATATTACAATGAGCAGTTCTTC. Its protein product is CASSPPITSEYYNEQFF.

This clone is a singleton in its sample. The V and J genes are TRBV5-5 and TRBJ1-1, with unresolved D. V lost 2 bases and J 3 bases, leaving 2 bases between the germline ends. Germline V CDR1 and CDR2: SGHKS, YYEKEE (reference sequence). The CDR3 sequence is 11 residues long. DNA of the CDR3: TGTGCCAGCAGCTTTTACACTGAAGCTTTCTTT. It yields the protein CASSFYTEAFF. The full variable domain, in which reference TRBV5-5 and TRBJ1-1 provide the parts outside the CDR3, is DAGVTQSPTHLIKTRGQQVTLRCSPISGHKSVSWYQQVLGQGPQFIFQYYEKEERGRGNFPDRFSARQFPNYSSELNVNALLLGDSALYLCASSFYTEAFFGQGTRLTVV.

J is TRBJ1-1 and V is TRBV7-2, with D unresolved. V was shortened by 5 bases and J by 0 bases, with 7 bases between the two germline ends. CDR1 is SGHTA, CDR2 FQGNSA, per germline. CDR3 length: 13 residues. The DNA for the CDR3 is TGTGCCAGCAGCCGTGGGTTGAACACTGAAGCTTTCTTT. This codes for CASSRGLNTEAFF.

J is TRBJ2-2 and V is TRBV25-1; possibly TRBD2 for D (5 bases). The CDR3 has 14 residues. From germline, CDR1 is MGHDK and CDR2 SYGVNS. V lost 1 base to trimming and J lost 5 bases, with 8 bases between them. This CDR3 is CASSELGETGELFF. CDR3 nucleotides: TGTGCCAGCAGTGAATTGGGAGAGACCGGGGAGCTGTTTTTT.

The chain joins TRBV5-1 to TRBJ2-2; no reliable D call. V was trimmed by 4 bases and J by 7 bases, leaving 14 bases between them. The CDR3 covers 14 residues. CDR1 and CDR2 from the germline V gene are SGHRS and YFSETQ. CDR3 bases: TGCGCCAGCAGCCCCGGTGCGGCCGGCGGGGAGCTGTTTTTT. Encoded protein: CASSPGAAGGELFF. Based on the CDR3 plus reference TRBV5-1 and TRBJ2-2, the full variable domain is KAGVTQTPRYLIKTRGQQVTLSCSPISGHRSVSWYQQTPGQGLQFLFEYFSETQRNKGNFPGRFSGRQFSNSRSEMNVSTLELGDSALYLCASSPGAAGGELFFGEGSRLTVL.

The chain employs TRBV4-1 and TRBJ1-1, with 8 bases that match TRBD1. Trimming at V came to 0 bases and at J to 0 bases, leaving 3 bases not matched to a gene. This CDR3 comprises 16 residues. Germline V lookup: CDR1 MGHRA, CDR2 YSYEKL. CDR3 sequence reads: CASSQDTTGVNTEAFF. The CDR3 DNA follows: TGCGCCAGCAGCCAAGATACGACAGGGGTGAACACTGAAGCTTTCTTT.